Given below is one TCR beta chain in context. What it binds is unknown. V lost 1 base and J lost 0, with 9 bases in between. Germline CDR1 is SGHTA and CDR2 is FQGTGA. The length of the CDR3 is 16 residues. The data derive from a study of cytomegalovirus exposure and HLA in healthy donors. Study results and limitations: An apparent linkage of common viral pathogens to several of the most significant clusters emerged in a later analysis.

Primers for the PCR totalled 60 Vbeta and 13 Jbeta. As handled by the study authors: Approximately 87 million unique TCR beta chains, about 12 million shared, were counted in a later analysis. Assay: immunoSEQ multiplex PCR; the TCRdb copy retains only in-frame clones and omits some. V and J calls and clone size are those listed in that table; D and trimming were worked out from the DNA. The data show about 160,000 clones, about 75% seen once. The chain has TRBV7-3 and TRBJ2-2; the D gene is possibly TRBD1 (5 bases). This clonotype was sampled from a female donor in good health and CMV-seronegative. Sequencing input: PBMCs. The CDR3 DNA follows: TGTGCCAGCAGCTTAATCTCGACAGCGAACACCGGGGAGCTGTTTTTT. Protein product: CASSLISTANTGELFF. Full variable domain (remainder filled in from reference TRBV7-3 and TRBJ2-2): GAGVSQTPSNKVTEKGKYVELRCDPISGHTALYWYRQSLGQGPEFLIYFQGTGAADDSGLPNDRFFAVRPEGSVSTLKIQRTERGDSAVYLCASSLISTANTGELFFGEGSRLTVL.